This T cell receptor beta chain derives from a study of CD8+CD57+ T cells in acquired aplastic anemia. TCR beta VDJ and CDR3 were profiled, and genomic DNA was the template. TCRdb re-derived calls from the reads in MiXCR, one entry per CDR3 protein. The sample consists of about 180,000 distinct CDR3 sequences, approximately 48% of them appearing once. The CDR3 extends over 13 amino acids. Trimming took off 3 bases at V and 3 bases at J, with 11 bases between the two ends. Germline V CDR1 and CDR2: DFQATT, SNEGSKA (reference sequence). Concerning this clonotype itself: Its specificity is not known.

The study's findings and limits: Patients and controls shared over 25 CD8+ CDR3 sequences.

Sequencing involved patients with CD8+CD57+ cell expansion previously shown by flow cytometry. This sequence originates from a human donor with aplastic anemia. The sequencing sample was made of sorted CD4+, CD8+, or CD8+CD57+ T cells (not recorded which) from PBMCs. The chain combines TRBV20-1 with TRBJ2-5, with no clear D. The DNA of the CDR3 is TGCAGTGCTAGGAACAGTGCCAAAGAGACCCAGTACTTC. It yields the protein CSARNSAKETQYF.